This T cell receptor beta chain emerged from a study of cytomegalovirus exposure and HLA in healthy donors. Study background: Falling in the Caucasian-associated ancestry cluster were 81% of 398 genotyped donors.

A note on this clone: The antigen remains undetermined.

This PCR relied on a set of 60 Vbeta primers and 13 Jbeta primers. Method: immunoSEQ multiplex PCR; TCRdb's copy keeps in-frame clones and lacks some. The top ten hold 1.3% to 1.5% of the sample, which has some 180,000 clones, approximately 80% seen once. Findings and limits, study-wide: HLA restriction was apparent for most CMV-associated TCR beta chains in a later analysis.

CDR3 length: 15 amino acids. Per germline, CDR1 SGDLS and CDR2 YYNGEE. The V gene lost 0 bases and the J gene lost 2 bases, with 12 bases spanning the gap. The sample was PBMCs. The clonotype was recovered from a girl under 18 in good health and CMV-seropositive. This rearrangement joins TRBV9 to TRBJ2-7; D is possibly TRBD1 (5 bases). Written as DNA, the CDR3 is TGTGCCAGCAGCGTAGAGCTGGACATGGCCTACGAGCAGTACTTC. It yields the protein CASSVELDMAYEQYF.